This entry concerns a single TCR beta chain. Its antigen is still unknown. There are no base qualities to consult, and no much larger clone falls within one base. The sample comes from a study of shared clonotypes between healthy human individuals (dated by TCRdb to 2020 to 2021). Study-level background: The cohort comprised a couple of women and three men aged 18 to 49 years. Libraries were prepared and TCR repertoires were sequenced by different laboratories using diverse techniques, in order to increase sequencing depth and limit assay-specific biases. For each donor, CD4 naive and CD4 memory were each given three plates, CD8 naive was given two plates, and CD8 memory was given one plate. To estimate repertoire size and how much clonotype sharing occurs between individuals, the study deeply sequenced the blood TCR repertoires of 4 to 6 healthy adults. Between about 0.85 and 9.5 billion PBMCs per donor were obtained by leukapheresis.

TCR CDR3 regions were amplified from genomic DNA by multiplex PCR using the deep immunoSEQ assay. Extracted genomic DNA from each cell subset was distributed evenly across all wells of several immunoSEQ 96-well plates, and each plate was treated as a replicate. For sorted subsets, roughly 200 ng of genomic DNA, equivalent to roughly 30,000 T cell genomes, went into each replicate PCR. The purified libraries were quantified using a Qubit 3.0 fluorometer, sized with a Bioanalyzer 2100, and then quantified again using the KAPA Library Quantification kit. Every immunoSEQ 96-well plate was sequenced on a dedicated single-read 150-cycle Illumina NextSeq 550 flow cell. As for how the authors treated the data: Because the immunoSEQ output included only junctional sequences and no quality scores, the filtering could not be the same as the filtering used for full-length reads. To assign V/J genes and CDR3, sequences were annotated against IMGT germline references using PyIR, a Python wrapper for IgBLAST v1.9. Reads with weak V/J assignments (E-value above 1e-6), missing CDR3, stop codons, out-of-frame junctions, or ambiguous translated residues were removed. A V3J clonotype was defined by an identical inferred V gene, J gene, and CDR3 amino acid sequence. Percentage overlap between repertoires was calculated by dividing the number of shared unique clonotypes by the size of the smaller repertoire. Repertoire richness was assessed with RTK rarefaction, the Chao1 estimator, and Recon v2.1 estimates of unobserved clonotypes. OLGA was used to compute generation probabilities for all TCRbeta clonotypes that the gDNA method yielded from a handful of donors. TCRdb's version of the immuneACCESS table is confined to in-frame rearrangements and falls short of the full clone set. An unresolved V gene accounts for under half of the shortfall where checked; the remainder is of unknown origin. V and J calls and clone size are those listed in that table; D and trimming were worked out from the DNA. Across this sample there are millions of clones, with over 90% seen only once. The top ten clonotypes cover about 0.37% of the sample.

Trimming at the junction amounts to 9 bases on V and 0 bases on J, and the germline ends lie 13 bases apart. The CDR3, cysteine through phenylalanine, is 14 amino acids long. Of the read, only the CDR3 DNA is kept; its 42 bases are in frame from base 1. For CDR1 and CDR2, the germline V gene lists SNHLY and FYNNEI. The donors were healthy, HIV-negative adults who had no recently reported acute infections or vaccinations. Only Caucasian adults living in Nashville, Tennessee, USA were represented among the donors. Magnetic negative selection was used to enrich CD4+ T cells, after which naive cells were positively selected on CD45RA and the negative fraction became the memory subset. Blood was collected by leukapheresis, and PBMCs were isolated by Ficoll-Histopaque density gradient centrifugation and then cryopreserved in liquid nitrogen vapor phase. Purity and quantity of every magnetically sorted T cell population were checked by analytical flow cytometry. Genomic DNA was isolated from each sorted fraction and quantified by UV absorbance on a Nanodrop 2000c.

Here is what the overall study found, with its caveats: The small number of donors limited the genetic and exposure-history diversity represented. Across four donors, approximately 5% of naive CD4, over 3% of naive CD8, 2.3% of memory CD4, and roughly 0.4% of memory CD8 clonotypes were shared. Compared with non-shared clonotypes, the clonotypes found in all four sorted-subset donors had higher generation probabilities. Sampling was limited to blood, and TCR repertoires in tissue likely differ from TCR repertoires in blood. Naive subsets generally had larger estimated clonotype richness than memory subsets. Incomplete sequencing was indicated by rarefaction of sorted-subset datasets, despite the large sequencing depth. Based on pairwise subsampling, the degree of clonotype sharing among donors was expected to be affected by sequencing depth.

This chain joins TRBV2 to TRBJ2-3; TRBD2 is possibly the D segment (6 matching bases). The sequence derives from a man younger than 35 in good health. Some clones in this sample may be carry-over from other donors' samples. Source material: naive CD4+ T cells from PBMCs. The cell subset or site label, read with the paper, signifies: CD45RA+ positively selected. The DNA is TGTGCCAGTGCCCCTAGCGTGAGCACAGATACGCAGTATTTT. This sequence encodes CASAPSVSTDTQYF.